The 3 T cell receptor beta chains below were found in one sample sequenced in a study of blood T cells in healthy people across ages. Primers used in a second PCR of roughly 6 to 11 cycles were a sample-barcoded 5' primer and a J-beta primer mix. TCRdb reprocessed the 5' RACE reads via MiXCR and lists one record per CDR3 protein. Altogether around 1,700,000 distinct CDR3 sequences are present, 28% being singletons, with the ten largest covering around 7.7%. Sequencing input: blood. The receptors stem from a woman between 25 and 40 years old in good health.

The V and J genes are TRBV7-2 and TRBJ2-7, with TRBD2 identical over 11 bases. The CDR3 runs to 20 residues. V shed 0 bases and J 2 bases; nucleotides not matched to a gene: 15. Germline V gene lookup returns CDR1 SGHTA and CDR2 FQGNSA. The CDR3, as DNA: TGTGCCAGCAGCTTAGCGCTAAGGACGGTAGCGGGGGGGCCCGCCTACGAGCAGTACTTC. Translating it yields CASSLALRTVAGGPAYEQYF.

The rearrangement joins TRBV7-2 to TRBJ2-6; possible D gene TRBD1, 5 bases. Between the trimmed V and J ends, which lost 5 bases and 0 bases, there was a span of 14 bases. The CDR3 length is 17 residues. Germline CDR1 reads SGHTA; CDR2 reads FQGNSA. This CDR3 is CASSHRNTRSGANVLTF. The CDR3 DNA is TGTGCCAGCAGCCACAGGAACACCCGCTCTGGGGCCAACGTCCTGACTTTC. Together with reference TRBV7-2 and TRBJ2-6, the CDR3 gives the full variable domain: GAGVSQSPSNKVTEKGKDVELRCDPISGHTALYWYRQSLGQGLEFLIYFQGNSAPDKSGLPSDRFSAERTGGSVSTLTIQRTQQEDSAVYLCASSHRNTRSGANVLTFGAGSRLTVL.

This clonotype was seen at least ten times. In DNA, the CDR3 is TGTGCCAGCAGTCCTCATGGGTACGAGCAGTACTTC. Amino acids: CASSPHGYEQYF. The rearrangement links TRBV28 to TRBJ2-7, with no clear D. V shed 5 bases and J shed 4 bases, with 9 bases lying between them. The CDR3 runs to 12 residues. Germline V gene data show CDR1 as MDHEN and CDR2 as SYDVKM.